A selection of T cell receptor beta chains follows, all from one sample in a study of T cells in Graves' hyperthyroidism and ophthalmopathy. TCRdb re-called the multiplex PCR reads through MiXCR, storing one row per CDR3 protein. This sample has 600,000 to 700,000 distinct CDR3 sequences, with about 45% found just once. The specimen sequenced was peripheral blood or thyroid tissue (not recorded which). These receptors all come from an adult man with Graves' disease, either hyperthyroidism or ophthalmopathy (not recorded which). CDR3s leave out the opening cysteine and the closing phenylalanine or tryptophan. The order of the fields is V gene, CDR3 protein.

>TRBV10-3
AINTGTGGVEQY
>TRBV29-1
SVGTGLTQPQH
>TRBV7-9
ASSSSTGTGYEQY
>TRBV29-1
SVEIVGTGTPFVT
>TRBV29-1
SVSGRTGNTIY
>TRBV20-1
SANGWGGNSPLH
>TRBV7-8
ASSPLGGTEAF
>TRBV2
ASSDATSQPQH
>TRBV29-1
SDQGGSYGYT
>TRBV24-1
ASSFDRGGGYGYT
>TRBV29-1
SVENAGFQNTEAF
>TRBV5-4
ASSREPGTIDQPQH
>TRBV5-1
ASSLQGKGTEAF
>TRBV11-1
ASSHPFYNEQF
>TRBV25-1
ASSALGEGGYT
>TRBV5-1
ASGTSGGRQETQY
>TRBV7-2
ASSQKTTSGGGYEQY
>TRBV6-1
ASSSSGLYEQY
>TRBV19
ASSIGDRENEKLF
>TRBV10-2
ASRDTGPNQPQH
>TRBV10-1
ASDRPQPQH
>TRBV7-2
ASSLWRGTANQPQH
>TRBV7-8
ASSSGVPDTIY
>TRBV6-5
ASSETWAHEQY
>TRBV2
ASNGRVDGYT
>TRBV6-1
AISEALDSRGYT
>TRBV7-8
ASSFSPTGASPLH
>TRBV6-5
ASSPSGLAQGTQY
>TRBV7-8
AWSRDRVPPLH
>TRBV10-3
ASSLGGAGGYGYT
>TRBV29-1
SVEGDRSGANVLT
>TRBV9
ASSQRTGVGNTIY
>TRBV19
ASSPRSSGRTETQY
>TRBV2
ASSYRGGTRETQY
>TRBV20-1
SARDATSGRGYEQY
>TRBV7-2
ASSFGAGTQETQY
>TRBV7-2
ASSQDHARDEKLF
>TRBV24-1
ATSETGGEDQPQH
>TRBV2
ASSGTGMWETQY
>TRBV7-9
ASSKTGTYEQY
>TRBV12-3/TRBV12-4
ASSLGTGTGVGEKLF
>TRBV29-1
SVTEQGTYEQY
>TRBV7-8
ASSLAPRTDEAF
>TRBV20-1
SARVGGNGYT
>TRBV10-2
ASSDPNSGQGAYEQY
>TRBV12-3/TRBV12-4
ASGGQGTSPLH
>TRBV15
ATSRESVSNQPQH
>TRBV5-1
ASSRDQNSPLH
>TRBV5-1
ASSLDRDQLNEKLF